This entry describes one T cell receptor (beta chain). No cognate antigen has been identified for it. The sample holds no much larger clone one base away, and base qualities are not on file. The immunoSEQ Assay, a bias-controlled multiplex PCR, was used to amplify TCRbeta CDR3 regions from genomic DNA. In the original analysis: The number of nucleated cells in each sample was estimated by amplification of reference gene primers within the assay. To quantify the absolute abundance of each unique TCRbeta CDR3 rearrangement, sequence reads were collapsed and filtered. For each sample, productive Simpson clonality was calculated by taking the square root of Simpson's diversity index across productive rearrangements. The clones in this table, taken by TCRdb from immuneACCESS, are in-frame only. Not every clone is retained; where verified, under half of the shortfall comes from an unresolved V gene, and the cause of the rest is unknown. Clone size and V and J calls were adopted from that table, with D and trimming inferred from the DNA. Here the sample has 100,000 or so clones; around four fifths occur a single time. The top ten hold 12% of the sample.

The record originates from a study of blood T cell repertoires in COVID-19 (dated by TCRdb to the early 2020s). Background on the whole study: Samples covering the acute and convalescent phases of COVID-19 were provided by collaborators in the United States, Italy and Spain. The material from the prospective study consisted of cDNA or gDNA derived from T cells, B-cell-depleted T cells, or PBMCs. Deeply sampled blood TCRbeta repertoires from subjects exposed to, actively infected with, or recovered from COVID-19 were included in the dataset. The repertoires were made available in a free public database intended to serve as a resource for research on the immune response to SARS-CoV-2. The samples were drawn from two sources: the first 160 participants of the ongoing ImmuneRACE study, and 1,200 or so subjects contributed by 6 global collaborators. The sample metadata nearly always contained a de-identified subject ID, COVID-19 status, age in years and sex. Where available, HLA class I and class II types were taken from metadata supplied by the sample provider and were not determined by assay-based typing. Findings and caveats that apply to the study as a whole: The quantity of clinical and demographic metadata differed by source and by participant and was supplied without curation.

V lost 5 bases and J lost 3 bases; the stretch between them is 22 bases long. The CDR3, cysteine through phenylalanine, is 17 amino acids long. This entry keeps only the CDR3 DNA: 51 bases, framed from base 1. For CDR1 and CDR2, the germline V gene (reference sequence) lists PRHDT and FYEKMQ. Collaborating institutions collected whole blood in K2EDTA tubes following their own protocols. For TCRbeta analysis, collaborators shipped samples as frozen whole blood, isolated PBMCs, or DNA extracted from either of those sample types. This sequence originates from a woman between 65 and 79 years old with active or convalescent COVID-19. This sequence uses TRBV13 and TRBJ1-1; TRBD1 is a possible D gene, resting on 6 matching bases. The material sequenced was peripheral blood. The nucleotides are TGTGCCAGCAGCCCCGTTTCGGTACAGGGAGCGTACACTGAAGCTTTCTTT. This gives the protein CASSPVSVQGAYTEAFF.